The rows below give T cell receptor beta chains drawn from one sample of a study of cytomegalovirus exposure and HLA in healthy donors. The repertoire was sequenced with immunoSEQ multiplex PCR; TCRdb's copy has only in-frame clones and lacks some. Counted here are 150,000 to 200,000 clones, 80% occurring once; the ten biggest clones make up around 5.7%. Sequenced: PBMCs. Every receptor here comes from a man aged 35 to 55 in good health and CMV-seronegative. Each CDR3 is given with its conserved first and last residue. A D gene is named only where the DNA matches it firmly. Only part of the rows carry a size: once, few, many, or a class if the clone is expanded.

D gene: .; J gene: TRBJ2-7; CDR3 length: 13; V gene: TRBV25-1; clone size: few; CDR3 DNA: TGTGCCAGCAGTGAATCGGTGGTCGACGAGCAGTACTTC; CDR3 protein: CASSESVVDEQYF
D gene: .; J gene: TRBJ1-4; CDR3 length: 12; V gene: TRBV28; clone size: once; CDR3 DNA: TGTGCCAGCAGTGTGCAGGGAGAAAAACTGTTTTTT; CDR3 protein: CASSVQGEKLFF
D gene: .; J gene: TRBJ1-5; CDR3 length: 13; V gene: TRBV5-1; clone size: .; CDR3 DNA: TGCGCCAGCGGGGTCGACAGAGATCAGCCCCAGCATTTT; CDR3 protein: CASGVDRDQPQHF
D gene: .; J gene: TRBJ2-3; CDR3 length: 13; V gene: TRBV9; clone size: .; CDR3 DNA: TGTGCCAGCAGCGTAGATTACTCAGATACGCAGTATTTT; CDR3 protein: CASSVDYSDTQYF
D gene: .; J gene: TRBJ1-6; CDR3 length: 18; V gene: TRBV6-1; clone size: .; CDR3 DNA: TGTGCCAGCAGTGAAGCGCTTCCGGTTTTTTCGGATAATTCACCCCTCCACTTT; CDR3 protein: CASSEALPVFSDNSPLHF
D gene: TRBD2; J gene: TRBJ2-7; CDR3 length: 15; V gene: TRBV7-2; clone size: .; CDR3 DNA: TGTGCCAGCAGCCCGGGACTAGCGTTCTCCTACGAGCAGTACTTC; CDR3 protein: CASSPGLAFSYEQYF
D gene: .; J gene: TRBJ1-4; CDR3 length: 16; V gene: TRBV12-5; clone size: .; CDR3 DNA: TGTGCTAGTGGTTTGGTACACGGGGGACTCAATGAAAAACTGTTTTTT; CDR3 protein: CASGLVHGGLNEKLFF
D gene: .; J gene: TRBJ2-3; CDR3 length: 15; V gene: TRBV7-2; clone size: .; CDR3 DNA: TGTGCCAGCAGCCCCGACAGATTAACCACAGATACGCAGTATTTT; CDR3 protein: CASSPDRLTTDTQYF
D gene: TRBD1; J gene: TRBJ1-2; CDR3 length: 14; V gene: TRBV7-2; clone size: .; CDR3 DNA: TGTGCCAGCAGCGAGGACAGGGGATTCTATGGCTACACCTTC; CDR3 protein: CASSEDRGFYGYTF
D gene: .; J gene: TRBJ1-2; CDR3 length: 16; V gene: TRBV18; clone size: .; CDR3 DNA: TGTGCCAGCTCACCAGGGGCAGGACCTACGCGAGGCGGCTACACCTTC; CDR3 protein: CASSPGAGPTRGGYTF
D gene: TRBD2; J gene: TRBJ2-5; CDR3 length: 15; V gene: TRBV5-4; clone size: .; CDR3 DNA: TGTGCCAGCAGCCTGATAGCGGGAGGGGTTGAGACCCAGTACTTC; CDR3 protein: CASSLIAGGVETQYF
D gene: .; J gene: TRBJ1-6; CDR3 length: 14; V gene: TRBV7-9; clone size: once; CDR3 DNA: TGTGCCAGCAGCCTATTGGTCGGGGATTCACCCCTCCACTTT; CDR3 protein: CASSLLVGDSPLHF
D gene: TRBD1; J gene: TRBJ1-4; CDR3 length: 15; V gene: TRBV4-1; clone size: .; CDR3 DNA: TGCGCCAGCAGCGGGCGGACAGGGCAGGCTGAAAAACTGTTTTTT; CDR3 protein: CASSGRTGQAEKLFF
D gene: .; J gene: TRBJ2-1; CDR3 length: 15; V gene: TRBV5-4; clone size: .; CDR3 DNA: TGTGCCAGCAGCTTGTATCGGGTGTCCTACAATGAGCAGTTCTTC; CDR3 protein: CASSLYRVSYNEQFF
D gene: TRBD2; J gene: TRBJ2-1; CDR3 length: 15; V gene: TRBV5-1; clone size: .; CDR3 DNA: TGCGCCAGCAGCTCGACTAGCGGGAGGGGCAATGAGCAGTTCTTC; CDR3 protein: CASSSTSGRGNEQFF
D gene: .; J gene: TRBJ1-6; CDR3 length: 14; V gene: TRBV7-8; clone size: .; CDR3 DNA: TGTGCCAGCAGCTTATATCCTAATAATTCACCCCTCCACTTT; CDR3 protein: CASSLYPNNSPLHF
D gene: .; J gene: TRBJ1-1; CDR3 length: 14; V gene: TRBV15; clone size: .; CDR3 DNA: TGTGCCACCAGCGGCAGGGACTCGAACACTGAAGCTTTCTTT; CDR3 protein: CATSGRDSNTEAFF
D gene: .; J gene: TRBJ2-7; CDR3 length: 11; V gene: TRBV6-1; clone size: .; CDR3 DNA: TGTGCCAGCAGGACTAGGGGCGAGCAGTACTTC; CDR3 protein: CASRTRGEQYF
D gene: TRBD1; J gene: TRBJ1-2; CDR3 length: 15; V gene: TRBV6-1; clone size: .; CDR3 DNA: TGTGCCAGCAGTGAAAGCAGGCAGGGGGCTCATGGCTACACCTTC; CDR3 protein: CASSESRQGAHGYTF
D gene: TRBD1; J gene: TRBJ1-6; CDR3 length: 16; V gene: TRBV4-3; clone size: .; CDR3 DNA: TGCGCCAGCAGCCAACTGGGGGACAGGGACAATTCACCCCTCCACTTT; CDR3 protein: CASSQLGDRDNSPLHF
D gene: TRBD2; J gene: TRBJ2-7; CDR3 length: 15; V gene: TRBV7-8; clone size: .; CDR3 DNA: TGTGCCAGCAGCTTAGGGCGGGGGACCTCCTACGAGCAGTACTTC; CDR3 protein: CASSLGRGTSYEQYF
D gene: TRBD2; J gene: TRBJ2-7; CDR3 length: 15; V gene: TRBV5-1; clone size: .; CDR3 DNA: TGCGCCAGCAGCTCAGGGACTAGCGGAACCTACGAGCAGTACTTC; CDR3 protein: CASSSGTSGTYEQYF
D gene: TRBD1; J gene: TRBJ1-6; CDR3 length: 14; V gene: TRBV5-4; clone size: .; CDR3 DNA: TGTGCCAGCGAGCGGCGGGACAGCAACTCACCCCTCCACTTT; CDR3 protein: CASERRDSNSPLHF
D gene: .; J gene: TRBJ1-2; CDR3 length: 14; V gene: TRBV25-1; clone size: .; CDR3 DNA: TGTGCCAGCAGTGAATATGTGCAGGGCGGTGGCTACACCTTC; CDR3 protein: CASSEYVQGGGYTF
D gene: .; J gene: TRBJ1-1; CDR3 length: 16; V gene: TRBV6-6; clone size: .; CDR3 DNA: TGTGCCAGCAGTTATGGGAGAGGGTCGGGGAACACTGAAGCTTTCTTT; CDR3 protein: CASSYGRGSGNTEAFF
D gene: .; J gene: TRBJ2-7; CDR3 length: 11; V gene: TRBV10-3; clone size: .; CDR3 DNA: TGTGCCATCAGGGACATCTACGAGCAGTACTTC; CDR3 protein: CAIRDIYEQYF
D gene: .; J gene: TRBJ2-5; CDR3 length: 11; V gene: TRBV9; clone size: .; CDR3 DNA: TGTGCCAGCAGCGTAGCGGAGACCCAGTACTTC; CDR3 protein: CASSVAETQYF
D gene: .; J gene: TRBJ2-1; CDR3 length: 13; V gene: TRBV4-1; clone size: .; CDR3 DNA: TGCGCCAGCAGCCTCCTCCCAGCGGTGGAGCAGTTCTTC; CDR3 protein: CASSLLPAVEQFF
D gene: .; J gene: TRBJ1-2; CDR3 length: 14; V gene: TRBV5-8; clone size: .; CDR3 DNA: TGTGCCAGCAGTCGCCAGCGAGGACTTTATGGCTACACCTTC; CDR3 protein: CASSRQRGLYGYTF
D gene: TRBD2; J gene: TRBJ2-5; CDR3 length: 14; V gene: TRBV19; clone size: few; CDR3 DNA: TGTGCCAGTGGAACTAGCGGGGGAGGGGAGACCCAGTACTTC; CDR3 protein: CASGTSGGGETQYF
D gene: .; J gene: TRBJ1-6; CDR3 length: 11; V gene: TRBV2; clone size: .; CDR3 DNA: TGTGCCAGCAGTGGTCCATCACCCCTCCACTTT; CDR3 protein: CASSGPSPLHF
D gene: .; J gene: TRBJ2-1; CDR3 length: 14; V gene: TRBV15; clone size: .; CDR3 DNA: TGTGCCACCAGCAGTTCAAGAGCAGGGGTGGAGCAGTTCTTC; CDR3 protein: CATSSSRAGVEQFF
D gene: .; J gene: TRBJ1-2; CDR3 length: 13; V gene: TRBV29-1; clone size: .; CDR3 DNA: TGCAGCGGCATCCTCAGGGTCCCCGTTGGCTACACCTTC; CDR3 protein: CSGILRVPVGYTF
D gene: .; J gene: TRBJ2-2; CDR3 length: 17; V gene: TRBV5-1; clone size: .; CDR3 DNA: TGCGCCAGCAGCCAATCTCTAGAGAAACCCGACACCGGGGAGCTGTTTTTT; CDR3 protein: CASSQSLEKPDTGELFF
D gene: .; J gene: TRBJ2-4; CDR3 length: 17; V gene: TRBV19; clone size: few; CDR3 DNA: TGTGCCAGTAGTCTAACGGAGGGCCGGGAAACCAAAAACATTCAGTACTTC; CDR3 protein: CASSLTEGRETKNIQYF
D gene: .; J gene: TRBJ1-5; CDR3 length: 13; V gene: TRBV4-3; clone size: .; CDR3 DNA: TGCGCCAGCAGCCAAGAACTTAATCAGCCCCAGCATTTT; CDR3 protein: CASSQELNQPQHF
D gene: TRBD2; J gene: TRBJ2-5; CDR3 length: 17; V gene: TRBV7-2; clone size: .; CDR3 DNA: TGTGCCAGCAGCCCACAGCCGGGACTAGCGTCTCAAGAGACCCAGTACTTC; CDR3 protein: CASSPQPGLASQETQYF
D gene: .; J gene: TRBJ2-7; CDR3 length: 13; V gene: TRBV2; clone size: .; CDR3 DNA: TGTGCCAGCAGTGTACACCGAACCTACGAGCAGTACTTC; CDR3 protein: CASSVHRTYEQYF
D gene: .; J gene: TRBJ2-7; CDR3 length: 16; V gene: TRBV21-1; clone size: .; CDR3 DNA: TGTGCCAGCAGCAAATCCCAGGGGCGATACTCCTACGAGCAGTACTTC; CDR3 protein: CASSKSQGRYSYEQYF
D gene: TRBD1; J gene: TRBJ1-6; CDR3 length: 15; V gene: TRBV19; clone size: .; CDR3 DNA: TGTGCCAGTAGTCAGAAGGACAGGGGGAAATTACCCCTCCACTTT; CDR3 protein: CASSQKDRGKLPLHF
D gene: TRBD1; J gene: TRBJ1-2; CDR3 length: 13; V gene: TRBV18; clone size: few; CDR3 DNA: TGTGCCAGCTCACCGGGACAGGGTCATGGCTACACCTTC; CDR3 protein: CASSPGQGHGYTF
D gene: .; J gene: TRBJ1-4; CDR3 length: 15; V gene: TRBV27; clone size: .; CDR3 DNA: TGTGCCAGCAGCCTCGTTGTACCTCCCAGGGAAAAACTGTTTTTT; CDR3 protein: CASSLVVPPREKLFF
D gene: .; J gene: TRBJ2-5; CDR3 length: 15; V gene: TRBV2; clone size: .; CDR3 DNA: TGTGCCAGCAGTCCCATCGAAAATAGAGGCGAGACCCAGTACTTC; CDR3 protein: CASSPIENRGETQYF
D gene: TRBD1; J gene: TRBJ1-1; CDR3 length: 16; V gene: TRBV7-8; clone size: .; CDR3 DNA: TGTGCCAGCAGCGAATTCAGGGGGATGGAGAACACTGAAGCTTTCTTT; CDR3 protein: CASSEFRGMENTEAFF
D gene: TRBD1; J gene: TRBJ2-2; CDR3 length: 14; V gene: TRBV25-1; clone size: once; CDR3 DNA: TGTGCCAGCAGGGACAGGGGGCGCGACGGGGAGCTGTTTTTT; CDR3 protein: CASRDRGRDGELFF